These 30 T cell receptor beta chains were sequenced from one sample in a study of tumor-infiltrating lymphocytes in primary liver carcinoma. TCR beta cDNA was reverse-transcribed from around 0.55 ug of total RNA. The reaction used a constant-region primer and ProtoScript II reverse transcriptase. Slightly modified ARM-PCR, run as three nested multiplex PCR rounds, produced the TCR beta libraries. Forward primers for TRBV1-TRBV30 and a C-beta reverse primer served the first two PCR rounds, at about 11 cycles each. TCRdb re-called the multiplex PCR reads with MiXCR, one entry per CDR3 protein. The sample lists about 330,000 distinct CDR3 sequences; 65% were seen once. Germline DNA was also extracted, and blood RNA derived from unsorted whole blood. The sequenced material came from peripheral blood. These receptors were collected from a middle-aged man with primary liver carcinoma and hepatitis B virus infection.

The sample holds many counts of this clonotype. The CDR3 here is CASSSDRGHEQYF. The CDR3 DNA sequence: TGTGCCAGCAGTTCGGACAGGGGGCACGAGCAGTACTTC. This chain links TRBV6-2 or TRBV6-3 with TRBJ2-7; 11 bases fit TRBD1. The CDR3 consists of 13 residues. Germline assignment: CDR1 MNHEY and CDR2 SVGEGT. Germline trimming cut 4 bases from V and 5 bases from J; bases unmatched to any gene: 1.

Worth noting for this clonotype: A junction end diverges from the germline sequence, so it may reflect a read error. V and J are TRBV11-2 and TRBJ2-5; a weak D match, TRBD2 (7 bases). This CDR3 spans 15 amino acids. The V gene's germline CDR1 is SGHAT and CDR2 FQNNGV. This CDR3 is CARSLAGGQLETQYF. CDR3 in DNA: TGTGCCAGGAGCTTAGCCGGGGGGCAGTTGGAGACCCAGTACTTC.

Turning to this clonotype: Mismatch with germline at one junction end may stem from a read error. V is TRBV6-5 and J is TRBJ2-4, with TRBD2 matching over 10 bases. The CDR3 contains 16 residues. Germline V gives CDR1 MNHEY, CDR2 SVGAGI. CDR3 amino acids: CAGRSSGSFTKNIQYF. The CDR3 DNA follows: TGTGCCGGCAGGTCTAGCGGGAGTTTTACCAAAAACATTCAGTACTTT.

This clonotype was counted at least ten times. The rearrangement uses TRBV11-2 and TRBJ2-1, with TRBD2 identical over 9 bases. The CDR3 runs to 16 residues. Germline-derived CDR1 and CDR2 are SGHAT and FQNNGV. The V gene end was trimmed by 1 base and the J gene end by 6 bases; junction bases not matched to a gene: 7. CDR3 sequence: CASSLVMAGGSNEQFF. CDR3 bases: TGTGCCAGCAGCTTAGTTATGGCGGGAGGGAGCAATGAGCAGTTCTTC.

The chain recombines TRBV14 with TRBJ2-7; 7 bases fit TRBD1. V lost 2 bases to trimming and J lost 8 bases; unmatched junction nucleotides: 6. This CDR3 spans 13 amino acids. The germline gives CDR1 SGHDN, CDR2 FVKESK. The CDR3: CASSQPHRGQQYF. The CDR3 DNA reads as TGTGCCAGCAGCCAACCCCACAGGGGCCAGCAGTACTTC. Together with reference TRBV14 and TRBJ2-7, the CDR3 gives the full variable domain: EAGVTQFPSHSVIEKGQTVTLRCDPISGHDNLYWYRRVMGKEIKFLLHFVKESKQDESGMPNNRFLAERTGGTYSTLKVQPAELEDSGVYFCASSQPHRGQQYFGPGTRLTVT.

Regarding this clonotype: It may be a read error: a sequence one base away is much more abundant. This chain joins TRBV10-2 and TRBJ1-1; D is perhaps TRBD1 (6 bases). V was pared by 3 bases and J by 4 bases, with 15 bases between. The germline gives CDR1 WSHSY, CDR2 SAAADI. The CDR3 has 15 amino acids. The CDR3 DNA follows: TGCGCCAGCAGTGACTCGGGGGGCGGAGGCACTGAAGCTTTCTTT. This sequence encodes CASSDSGGGGTEAFF.

The rearrangement links TRBV14 to TRBJ2-1; 9 bases align to TRBD2. Trimming took 6 bases from V and 7 from J; bases not matched to a gene: 19. Germline CDR1 reads SGHDN; CDR2 reads FVKESK. CDR3 length: 18 amino acids. CDR3 DNA sequence: TGTGCCAGCAGTTCCTCCGGGACTAGCTGGAGTTTTAGGAATGAGCAGTTCTTC. Its translation: CASSSSGTSWSFRNEQFF.

The rearrangement uses TRBV25-1 and TRBJ2-7; D ambiguous. From germline, CDR1 is MGHDK and CDR2 SYGVNS. The CDR3 consists of 15 residues. V lost 3 bases and J lost 7, with 19 bases in between. DNA of the CDR3: TGTGCCAGCAGTGACACCCAAGGCGTCGTATTTGAGCAGTACTTC. Amino acids: CASSDTQGVVFEQYF.

Comments on this clonotype: A single base separates this from a much larger clone, so it may be a read error. The gene calls are TRBV10-3 and TRBJ2-7; 8 bases agree with TRBD2. The CDR3 sequence is 16 residues long. V lost 3 bases, J lost 4 bases, and 11 bases stayed unmatched. Germline assignment: CDR1 ENHRY and CDR2 SYGVKD. The CDR3 loop reads CAISDIKTSERYEQYF. DNA for the CDR3: TGTGCCATCAGTGATATCAAGACTAGCGAGAGGTACGAGCAGTACTTC.

Of note for this clonotype: A much larger clone lies one base from this, so it may be a read error. The chain links TRBV14 to TRBJ2-1, with D tentatively TRBD1 or TRBD2 (5 bases each). The CDR3 contains 15 residues. Germline lookup yields CDR1 SGHDN and CDR2 FVKESK. The V and J ends lost 3 bases and 7 bases respectively, with 16 bases between them. The CDR3 DNA reads TGTGCCAGCAGCCATGGTTTTGGGTGGGGGAATGAGCAGTTCTTC. The encoded protein is CASSHGFGWGNEQFF. The full variable domain, completed using reference TRBV14 and TRBJ2-1, is EAGVTQFPSHSVIEKGQTVTLRCDPISGHDNLYWYRRVMGKEIKFLLHFVKESKQDESGMPNNRFLAERTGGTYSTLKVQPAELEDSGVYFCASSHGFGWGNEQFFGPGTRLTVL.

This clonotype came up many times. This chain joins TRBV29-1 and TRBJ2-1; D is undetermined. The CDR3 is made up of 10 amino acids. V shed 5 bases and J shed 7 bases, with 6 bases lying between them. Germline values: CDR1 SQVTM, CDR2 ANQGSEA. The chain's CDR3 is CSVLKNEQFF. The CDR3 nucleotides read TGCAGCGTTTTAAAGAATGAGCAGTTCTTC.

As to this clonotype: The final CDR3 position lacks the conserved phenylalanine or tryptophan, pointing to a likely read error. The chain joins TRBV11-1 to TRBJ2-7; D is possibly TRBD1 (5 bases). Germline V gene sequence: CDR1 SGHAT, CDR2 FQDESV (reference sequence). The CDR3 sequence is 16 residues long. The chain's CDR3 is CASSFLETASSYEQYL. The CDR3 DNA follows: TGTGCCAGCAGCTTTCTTGAGACAGCAAGCTCCTATGAGCAGTACTTA.

About this clonotype: The junction shows a germline mismatch at one end, possibly a read error. This sequence joins TRBV11-2 and TRBJ1-6; no definite D call. The germline V gene has CDR1 SGHAT and CDR2 FQNNGV. The CDR3 is 16 amino acids. CDR3 coding DNA: TGTGCCAGCAGAACCGATTCAAGCTCCTATAATTCACTCCTCCACTTT. The encoded protein is CASRTDSSSYNSLLHF.

Points on this clonotype: Because the CDR3 is missing its conserved closing phenylalanine or tryptophan, this is likely a read error. The chain recombines TRBV11-1 with TRBJ2-7, with D perhaps TRBD1 (6 bases). Trimming removed 6 bases at V and 4 bases at J, with 10 bases between. Per the germline V gene, CDR1 is SGHAT and CDR2 is FQDESV (reference sequence). There are 12 residues in the CDR3. CDR3 nucleotide sequence: TGTGCCAGCAGATTGGACAGATACGAGCAGTACTCC. It yields the protein CASRLDRYEQYS.

The V and J genes are TRBV11-2 and TRBJ2-1; D is unclear. This CDR3 has 17 amino acids. V lost 5 bases to trimming and J lost 0 bases, with 17 bases between them. Germline V gene sequence: CDR1 SGHAT, CDR2 FQNNGV. The CDR3 coding sequence is TGTGCCAGCAGCACGGTGGCTCCGAAGTCCTCCTACAATGAGCAGTTCTTC. Translation gives CASSTVAPKSSYNEQFF.

J is TRBJ2-5 and V is TRBV28; TRBD2 aligns across 15 bases. This CDR3 has 16 amino acids. CDR1 MDHEN and CDR2 SYDVKM come from the germline V gene. Unmatched junction bases numbered 7, after V lost 5 bases and J lost 6 bases. The CDR3 region is CASSTAGLAGGKTQYF. For the CDR3, the DNA is TGTGCCAGCAGTACCGCGGGACTAGCGGGAGGAAAGACCCAGTACTTC.

A word on this clonotype: A much more abundant neighbour one base away suggests this may be a read error. The chain recombines TRBV6-1 with TRBJ2-7, with no clear D. V gave up 4 bases and J gave up 4 bases, with 14 bases separating them. The CDR3 loop spans 14 amino acids. Per the germline V gene, CDR1 is MNHNS and CDR2 is SASEGT. The CDR3: CASSASEEWYEQYF. As DNA, the CDR3 is TGTGCCAGCAGTGCCAGCGAGGAGTGGTACGAGCAGTACTTC.

Concerning this clonotype: This CDR3 fails to terminate in the conserved phenylalanine or tryptophan, so it likely reflects a read error. The chain uses TRBV6-6 and TRBJ2-5, with no clear D. Germline V gene sequence: CDR1 MNHNY, CDR2 SVGAGI (reference sequence). V was trimmed by 2 bases and J by 5 bases, leaving 3 bases between them. There are 11 residues in the CDR3. The CDR3 DNA is TGTGCCAGCAGTTACCGGGAGACCCAGTACCTA. Translation gives CASSYRETQYL.

The J gene is TRBJ2-1, the V gene TRBV11-2; a possible D gene is TRBD1 (5 bases). V was pared by 6 bases and J by 13 bases, with 10 bases between. The germline gives CDR1 SGHAT, CDR2 FQNNGV. The length of the CDR3 is 10 residues. CDR3 sequence: CASSRQIQFF. The CDR3 region has the DNA TGTGCCAGCAGTAGACAGATTCAGTTCTTC.

The DNA for the CDR3 is TGTGTCAGTTCGGAGGCGGCCATCTATGGCTACACCTTC. This sequence encodes CVSSEAAIYGYTF. The chain uses TRBV5-4 and TRBJ1-2; D gene uncertain. CDR3 length: 13 residues. CDR1 is SGHNT and CDR2 is YYREEE in the germline V gene (reference sequence).

Turning to this clonotype: Because it lacks the conserved phenylalanine or tryptophan at the end, this CDR3 is likely a read error. The V call is TRBV6-5, the J call TRBJ1-6; 7 nucleotides align to TRBD1. The CDR3 loop spans 15 amino acids. Germline-derived CDR1 and CDR2 are MNHEY and SVGAGI. The CDR3, as DNA: TGTGCTAGCAGTTACTCTCAGGGGGATAATTCACCCCTCCACCTT. Translation: CASSYSQGDNSPLHL.

The rearrangement uses TRBV11-2 and TRBJ2-3, with D tentatively TRBD1 or TRBD2 (5 bases each). Trimming took 2 bases from V and 13 from J, leaving 19 bases between them. Germline lookup yields CDR1 SGHAT and CDR2 FQNNGV. The CDR3 is 14 amino acids. This chain's CDR3 is CASSLFPGGDMKYF. CDR3 nucleotides: TGTGCCAGCAGCTTATTCCCTGGGGGAGATATGAAGTATTTT.

To note about this clonotype: Sequence at one end of the junction differs from germline and may be a read error. The V call is TRBV7-9, the J call TRBJ2-7, with TRBD1 as a possible D gene (6 bases). The germline V gene encodes CDR1 SEHNR and CDR2 FQNEAQ (reference sequence). The CDR3 has 14 residues. The CDR3 spells CTSSLGDISYEQYF. The DNA for the CDR3 is TGTACCAGCAGCTTAGGGGACATCTCCTACGAGCAGTACTTC. Complete variable domain (other parts from reference TRBV7-9 and TRBJ2-7): DTGVSQNPRHKITKRGQNVTFRCDPISEHNRLYWYRQTLGQGPEFLTYFQNEAQLEKSRLLSDRFSAERPKGSFSTLEIQRTEQGDSAMYLCTSSLGDISYEQYFGPGTRLTVT.

This clonotype was found a few times. A much larger clonotype is one base distant, so this may be a read error. This rearrangement joins TRBV4-3 to TRBJ1-2, with TRBD1 as a possible D gene (6 bases). The CDR3 spans 15 residues. Germline lookup yields CDR1 LGHNA and CDR2 YSLEER. The chain's CDR3 is CASSQDPTGNYGYAF. The CDR3 region has the DNA TGCGCCAGCAGCCAAGATCCTACAGGGAACTATGGCTACGCCTTC.

The chain is built from TRBV29-1 and TRBJ2-2; D is unclear. CDR1 SQVTM and CDR2 ANQGSEA come from the germline V gene. The CDR3 is made up of 17 amino acids. V was cut by 6 bases and J by 1 base, with 21 bases left in between. This chain's CDR3 is CSVFHLQGPKNTGELFF. The DNA for the CDR3 is TGCAGCGTCTTTCACTTACAAGGACCCAAGAACACCGGGGAGCTGTTTTTT.

With regard to this clonotype: This may stem from a read error, because a much larger clone lies one nucleotide away. The genes are TRBV6-1 and TRBJ2-7; 14 bases are a match to TRBD2. Trimming cost V 9 bases and J 5 bases; bases outside gene matches: 12. The length of the CDR3 is 16 residues. Germline-derived CDR1 and CDR2 are MNHNS and SASEGT. CDR3 in amino acids: CASTGTSGGITHEQYF. The DNA for the CDR3 is TGTGCCAGTACCGGGACTAGCGGGGGTATTACCCACGAGCAGTACTTC.

This clonotype was picked up one time. An end of the junction differs from the germline gene, which may be a read error. J is TRBJ1-5 and V is TRBV11-2; D not certain. Germline CDR1 is SGHAT and CDR2 is FQNNGV. The CDR3 runs to 13 residues. The chain's CDR3 is CAGSLDRAHPQHF. In nucleotides, the CDR3 is TGTGCCGGCAGCTTAGATCGGGCCCACCCCCAGCATTTT. The entire variable domain, with the rest obtained from reference TRBV11-2 and TRBJ1-5, is as follows: EAGVAQSPRYKIIEKRQSVAFWCNPISGHATLYWYQQILGQGPKLLIQFQNNGVVDDSQLPKDRFSAERLKGVDSTLKIQPAKLEDSAVYLCAGSLDRAHPQHFGDGTRLSIL.

About this clonotype: A clone one base away is much larger, so this may be a read error. The rearrangement links TRBV10-3 to TRBJ2-1; D tentatively reads TRBD1 or TRBD2 (5 bases each). The CDR3 runs to 15 residues. Germline-derived CDR1 and CDR2 are ENHRY and SYGVKD. CDR3 protein: CAINEGWRSYNEQFF. The CDR3 DNA sequence: TGTGCCATCAATGAGGGGTGGCGCTCCTACAATGAGCAGTTCTTC.

CDR3 DNA sequence: TGTGCCAACAGACGGGAGAGCAATCAGCCCCAGCATTTT. This sequence encodes CANRRESNQPQHF. V and J are TRBV11-2 and TRBJ1-5; D is undetermined. The germline V gene has CDR1 SGHAT and CDR2 FQNNGV. With 10 bases removed from V and 1 base from J, the gap between germline ends came to 11 bases. This CDR3 contains 13 residues. The full variable domain, its missing parts supplied by reference TRBV11-2 and TRBJ1-5, is EAGVAQSPRYKIIEKRQSVAFWCNPISGHATLYWYQQILGQGPKLLIQFQNNGVVDDSQLPKDRFSAERLKGVDSTLKIQPAKLEDSAVYLCANRRESNQPQHFGDGTRLSIL.

On this clonotype: Given a much more abundant clone one base away, this may be a read error. V gene TRBV6-2 or TRBV6-3 combines with J gene TRBJ2-7, with D perhaps given as TRBD1 or TRBD2 (5 bases each). CDR1 and CDR2 from the germline V gene are MNHEY and SVGEGT. The CDR3 is made up of 14 amino acids. The CDR3 DNA sequence: TGTCCCAGCAGCAGGTCTCAGGGAGTGGGCGAGCAGTACTTC. Protein: CPSSRSQGVGEQYF.